This TCR beta chain was captured by sequencing in a study of cytomegalovirus exposure and HLA in healthy donors. CDR1 and CDR2 from the germline V gene are SEHNR and FQNEAQ (reference sequence). The CDR3 covers 13 residues. Trimming pared 6 bases from V and 5 bases from J, leaving 13 bases between. A multiplex PCR was run with 60 Vbeta primers and 13 Jbeta primers. The protocol was immunoSEQ multiplex PCR, while the TCRdb copy is restricted to in-frame clones and leaves out a portion. The repertoire holds 150,000 to 200,000 clones, with roughly 75% as singletons. This clone was recorded only once. This sequence was found in a male donor in good health and CMV-seronegative. This chain links TRBV7-9 with TRBJ1-2; a possible D gene is TRBD1 (5 bases). The source material was PBMCs. CDR3 in amino acids: CASSLDGQYGYTF. The CDR3 nucleotides are TGTGCCAGCAGTTTGGACGGACAATATGGCTACACCTTC.